The 29 T cell receptor beta chains below were found in one sample sequenced in a study of CD8+ T cells in alopecia areata. Documented treatment: oral pan-JAK inhibitor, 5-10 mg twice daily. Reverse transcribed after extraction, RNA yielded cDNA as the sequencing template. Assay: immunoSEQ multiplex PCR; the TCRdb copy retains only in-frame clones and omits some. The sample holds about 180,000 clones; approximately 49% are singletons and the top ten take 10%. Source: CD8+ T cells sorted from blood, taken around week 53, from a patient treated with tofacitinib. The receptor source for this set is a human donor with alopecia areata.

V usage is TRBV11-2 and J usage is TRBJ2-5, with D possibly matching TRBD2 (6 bases). V gave up 5 bases and J gave up 7 bases, with 17 bases separating them. In germline, CDR1 is SGHAT, CDR2 FQNNGV. The CDR3 consists of 14 residues. CDR3 sequence (DNA): TGTGCCAGCAGCCCCGGACTACCCTTTGGGACCCAGTACTTC. Protein sequence: CASSPGLPFGTQYF.

Only a few counts were recorded for this clone. The chain joins TRBV13 to TRBJ1-1; 8 bases fit TRBD1. The CDR3 consists of 15 residues. Germline CDR1 is PRHDT and CDR2 is FYEKMQ (reference sequence). Germline trimming cut 4 bases from V and 4 bases from J; bases unmatched to any gene: 8. CDR3 DNA: TGTGCCAGCAGCTCGCCGGACAGGGAGATCACTGAAGCTTTCTTT. Residues: CASSSPDREITEAFF.

About this clone: The junction departs from germline at one end; a sequencing error may be responsible. The chain is built from TRBV5-1 and TRBJ2-5; the D is unclear. This CDR3 comprises 13 residues. CDR1 is SGHRS and CDR2 is YFSETQ in the germline V gene. CDR3 sequence reads: CASSLAHQETQYF. The CDR3 DNA sequence: TGCGCCAGCAGCTTGGCGCACCAGGAGACCCAGTACTTC.

The J gene is TRBJ1-5, the V gene TRBV27; possibly TRBD1 for D (6 bases). Per the germline V gene, CDR1 is MNHEY and CDR2 is SMNVEV (reference sequence). Trimming shortened V by 5 bases and J by 11 bases, and 19 bases separated the two germline ends. The CDR3 sequence is 14 residues long. The chain's CDR3 is CASSRGGEGNAQHF. In nucleotides, the CDR3 is TGTGCCAGCAGTAGGGGGGGAGAGGGGAACGCCCAGCATTTT.

The sample holds a few counts of this clone. Because the CDR3's place on the DNA is in doubt, the DNA is left out and the CDR3 is given as listed by TCRdb. V and J are TRBV2 and TRBJ2-5; the table's D call of TRBD2 was not tested on the DNA. Germline CDR1 is SNHLY and CDR2 is FYNNEI. Including both end residues, the CDR3 is 10 amino acids long. The CDR3 region is CASSSSTQYF.

This clone was seen only a few times. This sequence joins TRBV10-3 and TRBJ2-1, with D hard to call. CDR1 ENHRY and CDR2 SYGVKD come from the germline V gene. This CDR3 has 13 amino acids. The V gene lost 7 bases and the J gene lost 3 bases, with 10 bases spanning the gap. The CDR3 DNA reads TGTGCCATCAAGGAAGAAAACTACAATGAGCAGTTCTTC. Residues: CAIKEENYNEQFF.

The J gene is TRBJ1-2, the V gene TRBV11-2, with TRBD1 matching over 7 bases. CDR3 length: 14 residues. Germline-derived CDR1 and CDR2 are SGHAT and FQNNGV. With V trimmed by 5 bases and J by 6 bases, 9 bases remained unmatched. CDR3 loop: CASSPTPGQDGYTF. DNA of the CDR3: TGTGCCAGCAGCCCAACCCCAGGACAGGATGGCTACACCTTC.

This clone was detected a few times. V usage is TRBV29-1 and J usage is TRBJ2-6; D is uncertain. From germline, CDR1 is SQVTM and CDR2 ANQGSEA. This CDR3 has 14 residues. V was cut by 4 bases and J by 4 bases, with 11 bases left in between. CDR3 DNA: TGCAGCGTTGGCCCGTCGTCGGGGGCCAACGTCCTGACTTTC. This codes for CSVGPSSGANVLTF.

The J gene is TRBJ1-1, the V gene TRBV9; 9 bases map to TRBD1. Trimming took 0 bases from V and 5 from J; bases not matched to a gene: 5. Germline CDR1 SGDLS, CDR2 YYNGEE. CDR3 length equals 15 residues. CDR3 sequence: CASSVDGTGRTEAFF. CDR3 coding DNA: TGTGCCAGCAGCGTAGATGGGACAGGGAGGACTGAAGCTTTCTTT.

The sample holds a few counts of this clone. The V and J genes are TRBV6-1 and TRBJ1-1, with D uncertain. Germline CDR1 MNHNS, CDR2 SASEGT. CDR3 length: 14 amino acids. Between the trimmed V and J ends, which lost 10 bases and 3 bases, there was a span of 18 bases. The CDR3 nucleotides read TGTGCCACGGTACTGGACGTCGGATACACTGAAGCTTTCTTT. Translated, it gives CATVLDVGYTEAFF.

In its sample, this clone was seen a few times. At one end, the junction sequence differs from germline, possibly due to a read error. The chain couples TRBV6-6 to TRBJ2-3; 11 bases are shared with TRBD2. Germline V gene sequence: CDR1 MNHNY, CDR2 SVGAGI (reference sequence). The length of the CDR3 is 16 residues. The CDR3: CASSDSTSGGTDTQYF. CDR3 DNA: TGTGCCAGCAGTGACTCGACTAGCGGGGGCACAGATACGCAGTATTTT.

The chain links TRBV9 to TRBJ1-5; D is unclear. The CDR3 runs 12 residues. Germline CDR1 SGDLS, CDR2 YYNGEE. With 3 bases removed from V and 2 bases from J, the gap between germline ends came to 3 bases. CDR3 coding DNA: TGTGCCAGCAGCGCAGGCAATCAGCCCCAGCATTTT. This encodes CASSAGNQPQHF.

This rearrangement joins TRBV30 to TRBJ2-3; tentative D call: TRBD1 (5 bases). Germline values: CDR1 GTSNPN, CDR2 SVGIG (reference sequence). This CDR3 spans 14 amino acids. Between the trimmed V and J ends, which lost 0 bases and 1 base, there was a span of 8 bases. The CDR3 here is CAWSVPRGTDTQYF. The CDR3 nucleotides read TGTGCCTGGAGTGTACCCAGGGGCACAGATACGCAGTATTTT.

The rearrangement joins TRBV28 to TRBJ1-5; D is ambiguous. From germline, CDR1 is MDHEN and CDR2 SYDVKM. The V end lost 8 bases, the J end lost 13 bases, and 18 bases lay between the germline ends. This CDR3 is 12 amino acids long. CDR3 loop: CASGPYSSPQHF. In nucleotides, the CDR3 is TGTGCCAGCGGCCCTTACAGTTCTCCTCAGCATTTT. The full variable domain, its missing parts supplied by reference TRBV28 and TRBJ1-5, is DVKVTQSSRYLVKRTGEKVFLECVQDMDHENMFWYRQDPGLGLRLIYFSYDVKMKEKGDIPEGYSVSREKKERFSLILESASTNQTSMYLCASGPYSSPQHFGDGTRLSIL.

Concerning this clone itself: Other DNA variants within this sample encode the same CDR3. The V gene is TRBV30, the J gene TRBJ1-1; no clear D gene. CDR1 is GTSNPN, CDR2 SVGIG, per germline (reference sequence). V was trimmed by 0 bases and J by 2 bases, leaving 4 bases between them. CDR3 length: 12 amino acids. Here the CDR3 reads CAWSVGNTEAFF. The CDR3 DNA reads TGTGCCTGGAGTGTAGGAAACACTGAAGCTTTCTTT. Filled out from reference TRBV30 and TRBJ1-1, the complete variable domain reads SQTIHQWPATLVQPVGSPLSLECTVEGTSNPNLYWYRQAAGRGLQLLFYSVGIGQISSEVPQNLSASRPQDRQFILSSKKLLLSDSGFYLCAWSVGNTEAFFGQGTRLTVV.

Only a few counts were recorded for this clone. CDR3 loop: CASRPPGRNEQFF. The DNA for the CDR3 is TGTGCCAGCAGACCTCCCGGGAGGAATGAGCAGTTCTTC. V gene TRBV11-2 combines with J gene TRBJ2-1; TRBD2 aligns across 7 bases. Germline-derived CDR1 and CDR2 are SGHAT and FQNNGV. This CDR3 spans 13 amino acids. J gave up 7 bases and V 6 bases, and 6 bases lay outside the gene matches.

The chain recombines TRBV29-1 with TRBJ1-1; D call uncertain. The CDR3 covers 15 residues. With 3 bases removed from V and 0 bases from J, the gap between germline ends came to 14 bases. Germline lookup yields CDR1 SQVTM and CDR2 ANQGSEA. The CDR3 DNA reads TGCAGCGTTGAGGACTATTCAGCTATGAACACTGAAGCTTTCTTT. Translated, it gives CSVEDYSAMNTEAFF.

This clone came up once. V usage is TRBV10-3 and J usage is TRBJ2-3; either TRBD1 or TRBD2 may supply D (5 bases each). This CDR3 has 13 residues. Trimming stripped 9 bases from V and 1 base from J, with 11 bases between. Germline V gene sequence: CDR1 ENHRY, CDR2 SYGVKD. The chain's CDR3 is CAISRDGTDTQYF. The CDR3 DNA sequence: TGTGCCATTAGTAGGGACGGCACAGATACGCAGTATTTT.

The CDR3 region is CASSHPGLGGSFDYEQYF. CDR3 nucleotide sequence: TGTGCCAGCAGCCACCCGGGGCTGGGGGGTTCCTTCGACTACGAGCAGTACTTC. The chain recombines TRBV7-2 with TRBJ2-7; possible D gene TRBD2, 6 bases. The V and J ends lost 5 bases and 3 bases respectively, with 26 bases between them. CDR3 size: 18 residues. CDR1 and CDR2 from the germline V gene are SGHTA and FQGNSA.

The rearrangement links TRBV5-6 to TRBJ2-2; 8 bases map to TRBD1. Losses at the gene ends were 2 bases for V and 6 bases for J; bases not matched to a gene: 3. Germline loops: CDR1 SGHDT, CDR2 YYEEEE. This CDR3 is 14 amino acids long. CDR3 nucleotides: TGTGCCAGCAGCTTACAGGGGGACGCCGGGGAGCTGTTTTTT. Amino acid sequence: CASSLQGDAGELFF.

The chain has TRBV7-9 and TRBJ2-1; D tentatively fits TRBD1 or TRBD2 (6 bases each). V was clipped by 5 bases and J by 6 bases, with 14 bases between them. CDR1 is SEHNR, CDR2 FQNEAQ, per germline (reference sequence). This CDR3 is 14 amino acids long. The CDR3 region is CASSQQGGGNEQFF. The DNA for the CDR3 is TGTGCCAGCAGCCAACAAGGAGGGGGCAATGAGCAGTTCTTC.

The V and J genes are TRBV4-1 and TRBJ2-2; 7 nucleotides agree with TRBD1. Germline CDR1 and CDR2: MGHRA and YSYEKL. J was trimmed by 1 base and V by 6 bases; bases with no gene match: 5. The CDR3 contains 15 residues. This CDR3 reads CASSSGQMNTGELFF. DNA of the CDR3: TGCGCCAGCAGTTCGGGACAGATGAACACCGGGGAGCTGTTTTTT.

The chain carries TRBV11-2 and TRBJ1-1, with D possibly TRBD1 on 5 matching bases. Germline CDR1 SGHAT, CDR2 FQNNGV. Trimming removed 1 base from V and 13 bases from J, with 10 bases in between. CDR3 length: 11 amino acids. CDR3 region: CASSLGDHGFF. The CDR3, as DNA: TGTGCCAGCAGCTTAGGGGACCACGGTTTCTTT.

The J gene is TRBJ2-6, the V gene TRBV4-3; possible D gene TRBD2, 6 bases. V lost 6 bases and J lost 8, with 11 bases in between. Germline V CDR1 and CDR2: LGHNA, YSLEER. The CDR3 is 13 amino acids. For the CDR3, the DNA is TGCGCCAGCAGTCGGGGGATTCCCAACGTCCTGACTTTC. Residues: CASSRGIPNVLTF.

This clone occurred once. J is TRBJ1-2 and V is TRBV5-1; 7 nucleotides align to TRBD1. Trimming removed 0 bases from V and 6 bases from J; junction bases left unmatched: 5. CDR3 length: 14 amino acids. Germline V gives CDR1 SGHRS, CDR2 YFSETQ. CDR3 in DNA: TGCGCCAGCAGCTTGGATGCAGGGGGTCATGGCTACACCTTC. As protein: CASSLDAGGHGYTF.

This clone turned up a few times. The rearrangement uses TRBV6-5 and TRBJ2-2, with D possibly matching TRBD2 (6 bases). The CDR3 is 14 amino acids. V was shortened by 1 base and J by 3 bases, with 6 bases between the two germline ends. Germline V gene sequence: CDR1 MNHEY, CDR2 SVGAGI. The CDR3 region has the DNA TGTGCCAGCAGTTACTGGGGGGACACCGGGGAGCTGTTTTTT. Encoded protein: CASSYWGDTGELFF.

The rearrangement links TRBV7-8 to TRBJ2-7; D is unclear. Trimming pared 2 bases from V and 6 bases from J, leaving 11 bases between. The germline CDR1 and CDR2 sequences are SGHVS and FQNEAQ. This CDR3 contains 13 residues. The CDR3 DNA reads TGTGCCAGCAGCTTAACGTGGTCGGGCGAGCAGTACTTC. Amino acid sequence: CASSLTWSGEQYF. The entire variable domain, with the rest obtained from reference TRBV7-8 and TRBJ2-7, is as follows: GAGVSQSPRYKVAKRGQDVALRCDPISGHVSLFWYQQALGQGPEFLTYFQNEAQLDKSGLPSDRFFAERPEGSVSTLKIQRTQQEDSAVYLCASSLTWSGEQYFGPGTRLTVT.

This clone came up a few times. This chain links TRBV4-1 with TRBJ1-5, with D maybe TRBD1 (5 bases). This CDR3 has 13 residues. Trimming took 1 base from V and 7 from J, leaving 8 bases between them. Germline assignment: CDR1 MGHRA and CDR2 YSYEKL. CDR3 nucleotides: TGCGCCAGCAGCCAAGTTGGGGACCAGCCCCAGCATTTT. This codes for CASSQVGDQPQHF.

The chain combines TRBV25-1 with TRBJ2-5; D is ambiguous. The CDR3 covers 14 residues. Germline loops: CDR1 MGHDK, CDR2 SYGVNS. V was shortened by 2 bases and J by 5 bases, with 12 bases between the two germline ends. The CDR3 region is CASSEAREGETQYF. The CDR3 nucleotides are TGTGCCAGCAGTGAAGCCCGAGAAGGGGAGACCCAGTACTTC.